This record covers a single TCR beta chain. Its specificity is not known. Clones were sequenced by immunoSEQ multiplex PCR, and TCRdb holds only the in-frame ones, with some missing. Of about 13,000 clones in the sample, roughly 82% were seen once. These data belong to a study of PD-1 blockade in classical Hodgkin lymphoma. Study background: Nivolumab was administered to patients intravenously at 3 mg/kg every 2 weeks. General study points: CD4+ TCR diversity, unlike CD8+, climbed significantly by C4D1.

CDR3 length: 12 residues. V trimming: 7 bases; J trimming: 4 bases; junction bases outside the gene matches: 6. The germline CDR1 and CDR2 sequences are SQVTM and ANQGSEA. Patients all relapsed after autologous stem cell transplantation, and there was variation in brentuximab vedotin exposure. Relapsed/refractory classical Hodgkin lymphoma patients had complete, partial or progressive responses. The sequence came from a human donor with classical Hodgkin lymphoma. The sample was peripheral blood mononuclear cells (PBMCs), taken at baseline. The gene calls are TRBV29-1 and TRBJ2-5; TRBD2 matches at 7 bases. CDR3 sequence: CSGTPSGETQYF. The CDR3 coding sequence is TGCAGCGGGACTCCTAGCGGAGAGACCCAGTACTTC. The whole variable domain, remainder taken from reference TRBV29-1 and TRBJ2-5, is SAVISQKPSRDICQRGTSLTIQCQVDSQVTMMFWYRQQPGQSLTLIATANQGSEATYESGFVIDKFPISRPNLTFSTLTVSNMSPEDSSIYLCSGTPSGETQYFGPGTRLLVL.